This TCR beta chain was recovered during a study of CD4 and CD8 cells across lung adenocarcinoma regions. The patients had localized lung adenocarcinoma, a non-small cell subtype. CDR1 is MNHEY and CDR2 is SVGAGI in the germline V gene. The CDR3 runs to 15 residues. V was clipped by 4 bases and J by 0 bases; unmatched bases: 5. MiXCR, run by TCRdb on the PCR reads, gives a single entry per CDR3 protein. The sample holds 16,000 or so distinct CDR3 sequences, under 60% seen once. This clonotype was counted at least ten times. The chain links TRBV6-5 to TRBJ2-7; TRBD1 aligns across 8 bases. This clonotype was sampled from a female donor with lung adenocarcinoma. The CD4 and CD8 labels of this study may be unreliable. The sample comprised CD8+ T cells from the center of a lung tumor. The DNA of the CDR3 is TGTGCCAGCAGTTCCCTAACAGGGGGCTCCTACGAGCAGTACTTC. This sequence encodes CASSSLTGGSYEQYF.